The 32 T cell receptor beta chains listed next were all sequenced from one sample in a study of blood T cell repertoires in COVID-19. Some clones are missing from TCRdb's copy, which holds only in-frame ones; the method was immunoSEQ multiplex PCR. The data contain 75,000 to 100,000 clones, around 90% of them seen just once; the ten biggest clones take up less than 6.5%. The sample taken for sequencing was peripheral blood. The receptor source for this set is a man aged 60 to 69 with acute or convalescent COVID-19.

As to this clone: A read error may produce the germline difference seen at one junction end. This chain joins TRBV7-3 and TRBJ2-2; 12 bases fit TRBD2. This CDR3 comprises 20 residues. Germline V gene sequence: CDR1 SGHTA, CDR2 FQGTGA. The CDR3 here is CASSAFPTSGGPIATGELFF. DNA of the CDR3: TGTGCCAGCAGCGCATTCCCCACTAGCGGGGGGCCCATAGCGACCGGGGAGTTGTTTTTT.

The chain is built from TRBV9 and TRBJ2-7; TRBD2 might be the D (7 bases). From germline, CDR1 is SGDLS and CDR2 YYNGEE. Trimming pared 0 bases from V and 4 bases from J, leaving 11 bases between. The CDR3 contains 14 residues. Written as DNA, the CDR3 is TGTGCCAGCAGCGTAGTCGCGGGGGCTTACGAGCAGTACTTC. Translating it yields CASSVVAGAYEQYF.

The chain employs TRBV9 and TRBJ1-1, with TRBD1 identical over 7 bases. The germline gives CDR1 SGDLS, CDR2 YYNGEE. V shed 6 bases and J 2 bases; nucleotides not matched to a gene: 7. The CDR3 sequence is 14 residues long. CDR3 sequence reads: CASNRDRTNTEAFF. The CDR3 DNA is TGTGCCAGCAATAGGGACAGAACTAACACTGAAGCTTTCTTT.

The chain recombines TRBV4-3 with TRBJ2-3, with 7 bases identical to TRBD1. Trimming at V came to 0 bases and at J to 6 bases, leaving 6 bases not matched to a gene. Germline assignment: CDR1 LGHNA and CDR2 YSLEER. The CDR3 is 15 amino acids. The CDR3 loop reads CASSQDATGADTQYF. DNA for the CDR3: TGCGCCAGCAGCCAAGACGCAACAGGGGCGGATACGCAGTATTTT.

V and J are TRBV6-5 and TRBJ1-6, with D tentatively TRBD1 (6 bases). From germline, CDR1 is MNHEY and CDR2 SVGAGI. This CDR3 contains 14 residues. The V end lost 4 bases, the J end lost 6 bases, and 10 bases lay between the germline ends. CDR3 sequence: CASSSGTSNSPLHF. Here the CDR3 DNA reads TGTGCCAGCAGTTCCGGGACAAGTAATTCACCCCTCCACTTT.

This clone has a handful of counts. This CDR3 is CASSIQTGGAGELFF. DNA of the CDR3: TGTGCCAGCAGTATACAAACAGGGGGAGCCGGGGAGCTGTTTTTT. The chain links TRBV27 to TRBJ2-2; 8 nucleotides match TRBD1. This CDR3 contains 15 residues. The germline gives CDR1 MNHEY, CDR2 SMNVEV (reference sequence). V lost 5 bases and J lost 6; bases outside the gene matches: 8.

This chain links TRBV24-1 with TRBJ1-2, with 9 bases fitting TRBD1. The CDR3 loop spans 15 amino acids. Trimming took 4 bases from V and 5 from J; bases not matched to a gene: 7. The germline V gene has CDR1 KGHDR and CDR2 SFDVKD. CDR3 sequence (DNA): TGTGCCACCAGTGACAGGGACAGGGAGCTTTATGGCTACACCTTC. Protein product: CATSDRDRELYGYTF.

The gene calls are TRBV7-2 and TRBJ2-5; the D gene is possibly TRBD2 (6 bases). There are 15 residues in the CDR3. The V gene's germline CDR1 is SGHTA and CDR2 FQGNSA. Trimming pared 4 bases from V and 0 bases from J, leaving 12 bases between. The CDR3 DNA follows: TGTGCCAGCAGCTCAAGGACTAACTACCAAGAGACCCAGTACTTC. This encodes CASSSRTNYQETQYF.

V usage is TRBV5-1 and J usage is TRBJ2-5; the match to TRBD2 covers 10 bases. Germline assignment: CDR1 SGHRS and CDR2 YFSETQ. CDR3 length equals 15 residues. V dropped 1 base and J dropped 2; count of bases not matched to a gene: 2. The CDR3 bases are TGCGCCAGCAGCTTGAGTAGCGGGGGGCAAGAGACCCAGTACTTC. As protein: CASSLSSGGQETQYF.

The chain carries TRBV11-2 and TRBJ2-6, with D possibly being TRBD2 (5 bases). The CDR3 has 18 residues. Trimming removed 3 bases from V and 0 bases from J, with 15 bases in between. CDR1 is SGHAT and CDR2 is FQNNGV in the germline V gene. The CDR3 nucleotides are TGTGCCAGCAGCTTTTTTCGGGGAGAGGTCTCTGGGGCCAACGTCCTGACTTTC. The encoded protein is CASSFFRGEVSGANVLTF.

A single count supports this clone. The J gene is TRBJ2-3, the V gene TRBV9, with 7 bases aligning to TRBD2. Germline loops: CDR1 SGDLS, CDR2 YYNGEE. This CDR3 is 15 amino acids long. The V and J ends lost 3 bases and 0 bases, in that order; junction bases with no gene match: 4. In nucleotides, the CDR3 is TGTGCCAGCAGCGCTAGCGGCTCTAGCACAGATACGCAGTATTTT. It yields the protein CASSASGSSTDTQYF.

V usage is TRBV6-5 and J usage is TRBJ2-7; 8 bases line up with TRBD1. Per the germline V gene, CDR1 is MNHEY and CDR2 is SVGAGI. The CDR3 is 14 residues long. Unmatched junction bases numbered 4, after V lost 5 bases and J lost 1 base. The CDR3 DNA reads TGTGCCAGCAGTCGGGACAGGCTATCCTACGAGCAGTACTTC. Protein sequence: CASSRDRLSYEQYF.

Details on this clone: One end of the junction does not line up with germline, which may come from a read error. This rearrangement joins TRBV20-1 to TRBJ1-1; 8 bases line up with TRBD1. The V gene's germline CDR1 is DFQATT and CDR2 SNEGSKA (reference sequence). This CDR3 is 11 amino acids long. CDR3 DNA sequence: TGCAGTGCCGCGCCGGGGACAGGAGAGAGTTTT. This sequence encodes CSAAPGTGESF.

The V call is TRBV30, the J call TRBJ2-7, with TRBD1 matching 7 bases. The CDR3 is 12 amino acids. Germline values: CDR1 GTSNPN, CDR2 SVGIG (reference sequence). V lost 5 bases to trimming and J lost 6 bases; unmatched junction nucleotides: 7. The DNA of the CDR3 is TGTGCCTGGGAAGCGGACAGGAGCGAGCAGTACTTC. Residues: CAWEADRSEQYF. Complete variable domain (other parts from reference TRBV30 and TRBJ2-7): SQTIHQWPATLVQPVGSPLSLECTVEGTSNPNLYWYRQAAGRGLQLLFYSVGIGQISSEVPQNLSASRPQDRQFILSSKKLLLSDSGFYLCAWEADRSEQYFGPGTRLTVT.

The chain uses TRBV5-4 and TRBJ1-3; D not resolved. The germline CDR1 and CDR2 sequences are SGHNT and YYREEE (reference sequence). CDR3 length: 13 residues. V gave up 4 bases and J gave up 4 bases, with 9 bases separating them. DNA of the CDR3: TGTGCCAGCAGCCGGACTCTCGGAAACACCATATATTTT. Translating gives CASSRTLGNTIYF.

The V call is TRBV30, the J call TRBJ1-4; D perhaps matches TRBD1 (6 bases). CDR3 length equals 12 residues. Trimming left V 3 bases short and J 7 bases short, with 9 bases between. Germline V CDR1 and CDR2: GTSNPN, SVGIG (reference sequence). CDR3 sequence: CAWRAGAEKLFF. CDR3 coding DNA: TGTGCCTGGAGGGCAGGGGCTGAAAAACTGTTTTTT.

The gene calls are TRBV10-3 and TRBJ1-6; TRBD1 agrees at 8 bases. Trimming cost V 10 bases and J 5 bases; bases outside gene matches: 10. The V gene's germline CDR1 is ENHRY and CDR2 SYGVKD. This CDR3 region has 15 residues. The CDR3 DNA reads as TGTGCCACTGCGACAGGGGCCAATAATAATTCACCCCTCCACTTT. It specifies CATATGANNNSPLHF.

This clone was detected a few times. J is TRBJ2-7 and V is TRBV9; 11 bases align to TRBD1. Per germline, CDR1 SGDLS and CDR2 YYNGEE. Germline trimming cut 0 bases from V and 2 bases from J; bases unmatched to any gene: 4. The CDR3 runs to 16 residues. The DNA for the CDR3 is TGTGCCAGCAGCGTAGATGGGACAGGGGGTACCTACGAGCAGTACTTC. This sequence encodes CASSVDGTGGTYEQYF.

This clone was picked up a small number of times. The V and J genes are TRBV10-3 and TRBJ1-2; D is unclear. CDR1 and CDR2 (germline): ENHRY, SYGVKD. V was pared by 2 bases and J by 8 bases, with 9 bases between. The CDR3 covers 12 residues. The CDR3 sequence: CAISERGEGYTF. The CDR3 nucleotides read TGTGCCATCAGTGAGCGAGGCGAGGGCTACACCTTC.

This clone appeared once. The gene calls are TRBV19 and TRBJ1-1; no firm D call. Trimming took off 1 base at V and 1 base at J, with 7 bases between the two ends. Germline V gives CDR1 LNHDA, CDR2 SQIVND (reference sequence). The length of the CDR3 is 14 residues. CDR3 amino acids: CASSIGESNTEAFF. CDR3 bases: TGTGCCAGTAGTATAGGGGAGTCGAACACTGAAGCTTTCTTT.

DNA for the CDR3: TGTGCCAGCAGCCCCCCGGCGGCTAGCGGTAAAGACTACAATGAGCAGTTCTTC. Its protein is CASSPPAASGKDYNEQFF. This rearrangement joins TRBV7-9 to TRBJ2-1; TRBD2 matches at 7 bases. Germline CDR1 is SEHNR and CDR2 is FQNEAQ (reference sequence). The CDR3 length is 18 residues. The V gene end was trimmed by 5 bases and the J gene end by 3 bases; junction bases not matched to a gene: 16.

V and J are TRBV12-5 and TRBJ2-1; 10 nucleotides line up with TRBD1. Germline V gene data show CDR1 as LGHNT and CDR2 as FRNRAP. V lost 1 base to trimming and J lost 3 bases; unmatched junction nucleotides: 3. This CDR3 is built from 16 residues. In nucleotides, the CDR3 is TGTGCTAGTGGTTTGGGGGGACAGGGGAGCTACAATGAGCAGTTCTTC. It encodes CASGLGGQGSYNEQFF.

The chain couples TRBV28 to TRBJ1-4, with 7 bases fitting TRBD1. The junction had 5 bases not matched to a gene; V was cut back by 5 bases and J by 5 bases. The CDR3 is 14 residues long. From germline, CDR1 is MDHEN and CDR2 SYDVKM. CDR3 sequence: CASSHGTENEKLFF. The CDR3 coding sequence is TGTGCCAGCAGTCACGGGACAGAAAATGAAAAACTGTTTTTT. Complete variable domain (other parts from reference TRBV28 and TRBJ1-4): DVKVTQSSRYLVKRTGEKVFLECVQDMDHENMFWYRQDPGLGLRLIYFSYDVKMKEKGDIPEGYSVSREKKERFSLILESASTNQTSMYLCASSHGTENEKLFFGSGTQLSVL.

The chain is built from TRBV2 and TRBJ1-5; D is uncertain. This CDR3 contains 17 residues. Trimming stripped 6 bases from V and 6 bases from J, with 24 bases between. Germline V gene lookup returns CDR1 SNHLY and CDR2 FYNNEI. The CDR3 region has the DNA TGTGCCAGCAGCCGGGAGGAGGGAACGATTTTGGGTCAGCCCCAGCATTTT. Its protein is CASSREEGTILGQPQHF.

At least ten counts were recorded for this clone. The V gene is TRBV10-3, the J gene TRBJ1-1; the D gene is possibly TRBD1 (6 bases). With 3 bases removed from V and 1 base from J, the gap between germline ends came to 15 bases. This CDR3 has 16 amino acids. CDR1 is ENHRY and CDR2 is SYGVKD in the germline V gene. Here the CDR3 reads CAISDNAGTKNTEAFF. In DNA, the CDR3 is TGTGCCATCAGTGACAATGCCGGGACAAAGAACACTGAAGCTTTCTTT.

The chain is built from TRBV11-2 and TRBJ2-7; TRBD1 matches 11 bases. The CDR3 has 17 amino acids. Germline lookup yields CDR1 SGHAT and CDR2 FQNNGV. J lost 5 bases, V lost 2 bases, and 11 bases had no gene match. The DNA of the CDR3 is TGTGCCAGCAGCTTATATCCCGGACAGGGGGCTAGCGACGAGCAGTACTTC. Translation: CASSLYPGQGASDEQYF.

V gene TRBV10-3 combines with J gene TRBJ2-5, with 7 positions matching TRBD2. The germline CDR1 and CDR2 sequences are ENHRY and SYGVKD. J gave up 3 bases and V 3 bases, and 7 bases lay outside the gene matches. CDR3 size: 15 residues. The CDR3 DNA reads TGTGCCATCAGTGAATGGTTTGCGGGAGAAGAGACCCAGTACTTC. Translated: CAISEWFAGEETQYF.

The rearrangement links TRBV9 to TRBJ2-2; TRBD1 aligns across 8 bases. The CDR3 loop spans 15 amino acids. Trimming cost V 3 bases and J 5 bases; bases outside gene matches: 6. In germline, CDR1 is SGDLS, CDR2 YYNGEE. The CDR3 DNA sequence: TGTGCCAGCAGCGCCGGGACAGGCCAAACCGGGGAGCTGTTTTTT. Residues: CASSAGTGQTGELFF.

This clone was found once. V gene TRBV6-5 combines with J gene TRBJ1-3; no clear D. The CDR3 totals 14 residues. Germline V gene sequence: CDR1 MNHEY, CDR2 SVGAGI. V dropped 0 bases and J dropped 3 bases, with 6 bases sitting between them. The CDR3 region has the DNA TGTGCCAGCAGTTACTCCGTTAATGGAAACACCATATATTTT. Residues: CASSYSVNGNTIYF.

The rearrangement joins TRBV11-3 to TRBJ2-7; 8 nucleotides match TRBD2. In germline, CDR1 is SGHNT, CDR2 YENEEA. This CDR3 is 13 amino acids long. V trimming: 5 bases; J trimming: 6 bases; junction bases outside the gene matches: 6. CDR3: CASSLTGGVEQYF. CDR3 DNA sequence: TGTGCCAGCAGCCTAACGGGGGGGGTCGAGCAGTACTTC.

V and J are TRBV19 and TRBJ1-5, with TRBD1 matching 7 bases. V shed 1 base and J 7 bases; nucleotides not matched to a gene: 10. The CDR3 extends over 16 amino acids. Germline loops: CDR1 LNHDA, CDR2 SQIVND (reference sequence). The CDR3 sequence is CASSIVGAGGRQPQHF. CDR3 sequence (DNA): TGTGCCAGTAGTATAGTTGGGGCAGGGGGACGACAGCCCCAGCATTTT.

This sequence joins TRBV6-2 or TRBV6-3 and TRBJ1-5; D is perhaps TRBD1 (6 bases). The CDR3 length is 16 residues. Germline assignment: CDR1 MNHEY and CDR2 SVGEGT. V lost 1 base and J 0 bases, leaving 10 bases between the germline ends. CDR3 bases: TGTGCCAGCAGTTACTGGGCAGGGGATAGCAATCAGCCCCAGCATTTT. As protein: CASSYWAGDSNQPQHF.